A selection of T cell receptor beta chains follows, all from one sample in a study of CD8 T cells in ankylosing spondylitis. Via MiXCR, TCRdb re-called the 5' RACE reads, giving one row per CDR3 protein. This table has 200,000 to 250,000 distinct CDR3 sequences, about 11% appearing once. Input material: blood, either unsorted or a sorted T cell fraction (not recorded which). The origin of the receptors is a male donor with ankylosing spondylitis or in good health (not recorded which). The CDR3 runs from the conserved cysteine through the conserved F or W. The D gene is left open where the match is weak. Rows may omit the clone size; those that give it use once, few, many or a size class.

V gene,D gene,CDR3 length,clone size,J gene,CDR3 protein,CDR3 DNA
TRBV30,.,13,many,TRBJ1-1,CAWSPGPNTEAFF,TGTGCCTGGAGTCCTGGACCGAACACTGAAGCTTTCTTT
TRBV28,.,17,few,TRBJ2-4,CASSEHTGELAKNIQYF,TGTGCCAGCAGTGAACACACAGGAGAGCTAGCCAAAAACATTCAGTACTTC
TRBV21-1,.,16,.,TRBJ2-7,CASSTALAGHSYEQYF,TGTGCCAGCAGCACAGCCCTAGCGGGCCACTCCTACGAGCAGTACTTC
TRBV12-3/TRBV12-4,.,13,few,TRBJ2-5,CASSRWAEETQYF,TGTGCCAGCAGTAGATGGGCCGAAGAGACCCAGTACTTC
TRBV29-1,TRBD1,14,many,TRBJ2-7,CSVGTDRNFYEQYF,TGCAGCGTTGGGACGGACAGGAACTTCTACGAGCAGTACTTC
TRBV5-5,.,18,.,TRBJ2-4,CASSETGRQPDSGNIQYF,TGTGCCAGCAGCGAAACCGGCCGGCAGCCCGATAGTGGAAACATTCAGTACTTC
TRBV29-1,.,12,few,TRBJ1-2,CSVDVGAGGYTF,TGCAGCGTTGATGTGGGGGCTGGAGGCTACACCTTC
TRBV20-1,TRBD2,15,few,TRBJ2-3,CSARASGVITDTQYF,TGCAGTGCTAGAGCTAGCGGGGTGATCACAGATACGCAGTATTTT
TRBV5-6,.,15,many,TRBJ1-5,CASSLAGRSREPQHF,TGTGCCAGCAGCTTGGCCGGGAGGTCGCGGGAGCCCCAGCATTTT
TRBV29-1,.,12,.,TRBJ2-7,CSVQGETYEQYF,TGCAGCGTACAGGGAGAAACCTACGAGCAGTACTTC
TRBV9,TRBD2,15,many,TRBJ2-3,CASSTLAGSTDTQYF,TGTGCCAGCAGTACACTAGCGGGGAGCACAGATACGCAGTATTTT
TRBV5-1,.,14,many,TRBJ2-3,CASSFGASTDTQYF,TGCGCCAGCAGCTTCGGGGCTAGCACAGATACGCAGTATTTT
TRBV28,TRBD2,18,few,TRBJ2-7,CASSLPSGRAFVHSEQYF,TGTGCCAGCAGTTTACCTAGCGGGAGGGCCTTCGTTCATTCCGAGCAGTACTTC
TRBV29-1,.,16,few,TRBJ1-4,CSVGTGLLDGNEKLFF,TGCAGCGTTGGTACAGGGCTCCTTGATGGTAATGAAAAACTGTTTTTT
TRBV12-3/TRBV12-4,.,13,many,TRBJ1-5,CASSPDSNQPQHF,TGTGCCAGCAGTCCGGATAGCAATCAGCCCCAGCATTTT